Each of the 3 T cell receptor beta chains below was sequenced from the same sample in a study of T-cell reconstitution after alpha-beta-depleted transplantation in children. The TCRbeta library was prepared with unique molecular identifiers. MiXCR, run by TCRdb on the PCR reads, gives a single entry per CDR3 protein. The data hold 480,000 or so distinct CDR3 sequences, with about 10% observed a single time. The sample was PBMCs, taken before TCRalphabeta/CD19-depleted stem cell transplant. The origin of the receptors is a child aged 2 to 10 with inherited bone marrow failure, due to receive a stem cell transplant.

This clonotype was found many times. The chain is built from TRBV5-1 and TRBJ2-1, with 10 bases matching TRBD2. The V segment lost 4 bases and the J segment 9 bases; nucleotides outside the gene matches: 7. The germline CDR1 and CDR2 sequences are SGHRS and YFSETQ. The CDR3 length is 14 residues. The CDR3 loop is CASSPGTSESEQFF. The CDR3 DNA reads TGCGCCAGCAGCCCTGGGACTAGCGAAAGTGAGCAGTTCTTC.

This clonotype showed up many times. The J gene is TRBJ2-3, the V gene TRBV29-1, with 9 bases lining up with TRBD2. Looked up from germline, CDR1 is SQVTM and CDR2 is ANQGSEA. CDR3 length equals 17 residues. Unmatched junction bases numbered 10, after V lost 3 bases and J lost 0 bases. CDR3 nucleotides: TGCAGCGTTGACATGGTGACTAGCGGTTCTAGCACAGATACGCAGTATTTT. This gives the protein CSVDMVTSGSSTDTQYF.

This clonotype was recorded at least ten times. The chain's CDR3 is CASSSQGLAGQFF. Here the CDR3 DNA reads TGTGCCAGCAGCTCTCAGGGGCTAGCGGGGCAGTTCTTC. V is TRBV14 and J is TRBJ2-1, with 8 bases lining up with TRBD2. CDR1 and CDR2 from the germline V gene are SGHDN and FVKESK. V lost 5 bases, J lost 12 bases, and 9 bases stayed unmatched. CDR3 size: 13 residues.